This T cell receptor beta chain stems from a study of cytomegalovirus exposure and HLA in healthy donors. This CDR3 contains 15 residues. Germline trimming cut 6 bases from V and 0 bases from J; bases unmatched to any gene: 3. Germline V gene lookup returns CDR1 LNHDA and CDR2 SQIVND (reference sequence). Produced via immunoSEQ multiplex PCR; TCRdb's table is partial and in-frame only. Here the sample spans 150,000 to 200,000 clones, about 89% being singletons. The V gene is TRBV19, the J gene TRBJ1-5; 9 nucleotides match TRBD1. This TCR was recovered from a man aged 18 to 35 in good health and CMV-seropositive. Sequenced input: PBMCs. The CDR3 sequence: CASRDRGHSNQPQHF. DNA for the CDR3: TGTGCCAGTAGGGACAGGGGCCATAGCAATCAGCCCCAGCATTTT.